The 30 T cell receptor beta chains in this list originate from one sample, sequenced in a study of T cell responses to AZD1222 COVID-19 vaccine. Here immunoSEQ multiplex PCR was the method, and the copy in TCRdb shows in-frame clones only, minus some. The data show more than 250,000 clones, with over 90% seen just once and 0.5% to 0.7% held by the top ten. Sample: peripheral blood, taken on day 0 of AZD1222 vaccination. The receptors derive from an adult in good health.

The chain joins TRBV19 to TRBJ2-5, with D possibly being TRBD2 (5 bases). Germline values: CDR1 LNHDA, CDR2 SQIVND (reference sequence). V was trimmed by 4 bases and J by 4 bases, leaving 13 bases between them. The CDR3 is 14 amino acids. This CDR3 is CASSTEGMGETQYF. The CDR3 region has the DNA TGTGCCAGTAGTACCGAGGGAATGGGAGAGACCCAGTACTTC.

The J gene is TRBJ1-1, the V gene TRBV19; D is unclear. The germline V gene encodes CDR1 LNHDA and CDR2 SQIVND (reference sequence). V lost 4 bases and J 0 bases, leaving 12 bases between the germline ends. The CDR3 covers 15 residues. Written as DNA, the CDR3 is TGTGCCAGTAGTAGCCCCTGGCAGGTGAACACTGAAGCTTTCTTT. Encoded protein: CASSSPWQVNTEAFF.

The CDR3 DNA reads TGCAGTGCTAGTCAACGTAGAAGTCAGGCCCCCCAAGAGACCCAGTACTTC. It yields the protein CSASQRRSQAPQETQYF. The V and J genes are TRBV20-1 and TRBJ2-5, with D uncertain. Per germline, CDR1 DFQATT and CDR2 SNEGSKA (reference sequence). The CDR3 consists of 17 residues. V lost 3 bases to trimming and J lost 1 base, with 21 bases between them.

V is TRBV6-5 and J is TRBJ2-7; TRBD2 agrees at 12 bases. Losses at the gene ends were 1 base for V and 12 bases for J; bases not matched to a gene: 13. Germline CDR1 and CDR2: MNHEY and SVGAGI. The CDR3 length is 16 residues. CDR3 in amino acids: CASSYWRLAGALYLYF. The CDR3 DNA reads as TGTGCCAGCAGTTACTGGAGACTAGCGGGAGCCCTCTACCTGTACTTC.

CDR3 sequence: CASSGVGQETQYF. The CDR3, as DNA: TGTGCCAGCAGTGGTGTGGGCCAAGAGACCCAGTACTTC. This chain links TRBV12-3 or TRBV12-4 with TRBJ2-5; no firm D call. Trimming took 5 bases from V and 1 from J, leaving 8 bases between them. This CDR3 spans 13 amino acids.

The chain carries TRBV6-5 and TRBJ1-4; 11 nucleotides align to TRBD1. After removal of 7 bases from V and 8 bases from J, the junction contained 6 bases not matched to a gene. The CDR3 is 14 amino acids. The germline gives CDR1 MNHEY, CDR2 SVGAGI. CDR3 amino acids: CASITGTGGEKLFF. CDR3 DNA sequence: TGTGCCAGCATCACCGGGACAGGGGGAGAAAAACTGTTTTTT.

This clone has just one count. The CDR3 DNA is TGTGCCAGCAGCGTTGGAACTAGCGGGGAAGAGACCCAGTACTTC. It is translated as CASSVGTSGEETQYF. The chain recombines TRBV9 with TRBJ2-5; TRBD2 agrees at 10 bases. J gave up 3 bases and V 2 bases, and 4 bases lay outside the gene matches. Germline V gene data show CDR1 as SGDLS and CDR2 as YYNGEE. This CDR3 contains 15 residues.

The V call is TRBV9, the J call TRBJ2-2; 7 bases are shared with TRBD1. The CDR3 extends over 16 amino acids. The germline V gene encodes CDR1 SGDLS and CDR2 YYNGEE. Trimming at V came to 4 bases and at J to 12 bases, leaving 18 bases not matched to a gene. As DNA, the CDR3 is TGTGCCAGCAGCCCGATGACAGGGCTATCGAGGGGGCAGCTGTTTTTT. Residues: CASSPMTGLSRGQLFF.

The rearrangement joins TRBV5-8 to TRBJ2-1, with D perhaps TRBD2 (5 bases). CDR3 length: 14 residues. V was shortened by 0 bases and J by 9 bases, with 13 bases between the two germline ends. CDR1 is SGHTS and CDR2 is YDEGEE in the germline V gene. The CDR3 loop reads CASSLVTGSSEQFF. CDR3 sequence (DNA): TGTGCCAGCAGCTTGGTAACGGGGTCCAGTGAGCAGTTCTTC.

The V call is TRBV20-1, the J call TRBJ1-2; weak D call: TRBD1 (6 bases). This CDR3 has 11 residues. Germline V CDR1 and CDR2: DFQATT, SNEGSKA (reference sequence). Trimming stripped 4 bases from V and 8 bases from J, with 11 bases between. In DNA, the CDR3 is TGCAGTGCTACACACAGGGTCGGCTACACCTTC. Its translation: CSATHRVGYTF.

The chain carries TRBV9 and TRBJ2-1; 12 nucleotides line up with TRBD2. The CDR3 has 14 amino acids. CDR1 SGDLS and CDR2 YYNGEE come from the germline V gene. Trimming took 3 bases from V and 12 from J; bases not matched to a gene: 7. The CDR3 nucleotides read TGTGCCAGCAGCGCCTCGACTAGCGGGGGAGGGCAGTTCTTC. As protein: CASSASTSGGGQFF.

CDR3 amino acids: CASSPRTQNTEAFF. The CDR3 coding sequence is TGTGCCAGCAGCCCCCGGACTCAAAACACTGAAGCTTTCTTT. The rearrangement uses TRBV9 and TRBJ1-1; D remains unclear. Germline CDR1 is SGDLS and CDR2 is YYNGEE. This CDR3 contains 14 residues. The V end lost 4 bases, the J end lost 2 bases, and 12 bases lay between the germline ends.

This chain's CDR3 is CASSPDLQNYGYTF. Here the CDR3 DNA reads TGTGCCAGCAGCCCAGACCTACAGAACTATGGCTACACCTTC. This sequence joins TRBV2 and TRBJ1-2; D unclear. The CDR3 covers 14 residues. From germline, CDR1 is SNHLY and CDR2 FYNNEI. Trimming took 6 bases from V and 2 from J, leaving 13 bases between them.

The V gene is TRBV13, the J gene TRBJ1-2, with D unresolved. V was cut by 3 bases and J by 3 bases, with 11 bases left in between. CDR1 and CDR2 from the germline V gene are PRHDT and FYEKMQ (reference sequence). CDR3 length: 14 residues. This CDR3 is CASSLGSPHYGYTF. The CDR3 region has the DNA TGTGCCAGCAGCTTGGGGTCCCCCCACTATGGCTACACCTTC.

The CDR3 sequence: CASSQALKIFPISSKNIQYF. CDR3 coding DNA: TGTGCCAGCAGCCAAGCCCTAAAAATTTTCCCAATATCGTCCAAAAACATTCAGTACTTC. V usage is TRBV3-1 (or the pseudogene TRBV3-2) and J usage is TRBJ2-4, with unresolved D. The CDR3 runs to 20 residues. V lost 1 base and J lost 2, with 24 bases in between. Germline CDR1 LGHDT, CDR2 YNNKEL (reference sequence).

This chain uses TRBV7-2 with TRBJ2-7; a possible D gene is TRBD2 (6 bases). This CDR3 is 15 amino acids long. V was trimmed by 5 bases and J by 0 bases, leaving 14 bases between them. The germline gives CDR1 SGHTA, CDR2 FQGNSA. This chain's CDR3 is CASSPGLPGSYEQYF. CDR3 coding DNA: TGTGCCAGCAGCCCGGGACTCCCAGGCTCCTACGAGCAGTACTTC.

The V call is TRBV4-3, the J call TRBJ2-1; a possible D gene is TRBD1 (5 bases). CDR3 length: 13 residues. Trimming stripped 0 bases from V and 15 bases from J, with 15 bases between. Germline CDR1 reads LGHNA; CDR2 reads YSLEER. CDR3 amino acids: CASSQDTYGAGFF. Written as DNA, the CDR3 is TGCGCCAGCAGCCAAGATACGTATGGGGCTGGGTTCTTC.

The J gene is TRBJ1-1, the V gene TRBV6-1; D gene uncertain. Germline values: CDR1 MNHNS, CDR2 SASEGT. V lost 5 bases to trimming and J lost 7 bases, with 8 bases between them. The CDR3 contains 11 residues. CDR3 sequence: CASSYTNEAFF. The CDR3 nucleotides are TGTGCCAGCAGTTATACCAATGAAGCTTTCTTT.

The CDR3 bases are TGCGCCAGCAGCTTGGGGACTAATGAAAAACTGTTTTTT. Amino acids: CASSLGTNEKLFF. V and J are TRBV5-1 and TRBJ1-4, with no clear D. The V end was cut by 0 bases, the J end by 2 bases, with 2 bases between. Germline CDR1 SGHRS, CDR2 YFSETQ. The CDR3 is made up of 13 amino acids.

The chain couples TRBV15 to TRBJ1-2; TRBD1 is a possible D gene (5 bases). The CDR3 runs to 13 residues. Between the trimmed V and J ends, which lost 4 bases and 3 bases, there was a span of 9 bases. Germline CDR1 LNHNV, CDR2 YYDKDF (reference sequence). The CDR3 here is CATSKGIDYGYTF. As DNA, the CDR3 is TGTGCCACCAGCAAGGGGATAGACTATGGCTACACCTTC.

This rearrangement joins TRBV28 to TRBJ2-3, with D uncertain. Germline-derived CDR1 and CDR2 are MDHEN and SYDVKM. The length of the CDR3 is 14 residues. Trimming removed 8 bases at V and 0 bases at J, with 12 bases between. CDR3 DNA sequence: TGTGCCAGCGTAAGGGCCCCTAGCACAGATACGCAGTATTTT. Residues: CASVRAPSTDTQYF. The whole variable domain, filled in from reference TRBV28 and TRBJ2-3, reads DVKVTQSSRYLVKRTGEKVFLECVQDMDHENMFWYRQDPGLGLRLIYFSYDVKMKEKGDIPEGYSVSREKKERFSLILESASTNQTSMYLCASVRAPSTDTQYFGPGTRLTVL.

The chain links TRBV19 to TRBJ2-1; tentative D call: TRBD1 (5 bases). V gave up 3 bases and J gave up 4 bases, with 10 bases separating them. CDR1 LNHDA and CDR2 SQIVND come from the germline V gene (reference sequence). CDR3 size: 14 residues. CDR3 sequence: CASSMGRAYNEQFF. CDR3 nucleotides: TGTGCCAGTAGTATGGGCAGGGCTTACAATGAGCAGTTCTTC.

The rearrangement uses TRBV18 and TRBJ2-5, with 8 bases identical to TRBD1. The CDR3 totals 14 residues. With V trimmed by 4 bases and J by 5 bases, 6 bases remained unmatched. Germline-derived CDR1 and CDR2 are KGHSH and LQKENI. CDR3 in DNA: TGTGCCAGCTCACGACGCCGGGACAGGGAGACCCAGTACTTC. Protein sequence: CASSRRRDRETQYF. The entire variable domain, with the rest obtained from reference TRBV18 and TRBJ2-5, is as follows: NAGVMQNPRHLVRRRGQEARLRCSPMKGHSHVYWYRQLPEEGLKFMVYLQKENIIDESGMPKERFSAEFPKEGPSILRIQQVVRGDSAAYFCASSRRRDRETQYFGPGTRLLVL.

The gene calls are TRBV15 and TRBJ1-1, with 7 bases identical to TRBD1. Germline loops: CDR1 LNHNV, CDR2 YYDKDF (reference sequence). Trimming at V came to 0 bases and at J to 3 bases, leaving 4 bases not matched to a gene. The length of the CDR3 is 15 residues. CDR3 coding DNA: TGTGCCACCAGCAGAGACAGGGGGACTTACACTGAAGCTTTCTTT. Translated: CATSRDRGTYTEAFF. The full variable domain, in which reference TRBV15 and TRBJ1-1 provide the parts outside the CDR3, is DAMVIQNPRYQVTQFGKPVTLSCSQTLNHNVMYWYQQKSSQAPKLLFHYYDKDFNNEADTPDNFQSRRPNTSFCFLDIRSPGLGDTAMYLCATSRDRGTYTEAFFGQGTRLTVV.

The chain carries TRBV6-5 and TRBJ1-4; 8 bases match TRBD1. CDR1 is MNHEY and CDR2 is SVGAGI in the germline V gene. This CDR3 contains 16 residues. The J segment lost 4 bases and the V segment lost 2 bases, leaving 6 bases of the junction unmatched. The CDR3 region has the DNA TGTGCCAGCAGTTACACACCACAGGGGGATAATGAAAAACTGTTTTTT. Translated: CASSYTPQGDNEKLFF.

The genes are TRBV27 and TRBJ1-5, with D unresolved. Germline CDR1 and CDR2: MNHEY and SMNVEV (reference sequence). The CDR3 consists of 12 residues. Trimming shortened V by 3 bases and J by 3 bases, and 3 bases separated the two germline ends. The CDR3 nucleotides are TGTGCCAGCAGTTTTCACAATCAGCCCCAGCATTTT. Residues: CASSFHNQPQHF.

The J gene is TRBJ2-7, the V gene TRBV5-4; a weak D match, TRBD1 (7 bases). V shed 4 bases and J shed 3 bases, with 17 bases lying between them. There are 15 residues in the CDR3. Germline values: CDR1 SGHNT, CDR2 YYREEE (reference sequence). The CDR3 protein is CASSQSRDRFYEQYF. CDR3 coding DNA: TGTGCCAGCAGCCAATCGCGGGACAGATTCTACGAGCAGTACTTC.

Regarding this clone: The sample has other DNA sequences that encode this CDR3 too. The chain has TRBV3-1 (or the pseudogene TRBV3-2) and TRBJ2-1; D is ambiguous. V dropped 1 base and J dropped 7 bases, with 5 bases sitting between them. The CDR3 extends over 12 amino acids. Germline V lookup: CDR1 LGHDT, CDR2 YNNKEL (reference sequence). For the CDR3, the DNA is TGTGCCAGCAGCCAAGTGGGGAATGAGCAGTTCTTC. Amino acids: CASSQVGNEQFF.

This sequence joins TRBV6-5 and TRBJ2-7, with TRBD2 matching over 7 bases. The germline gives CDR1 MNHEY, CDR2 SVGAGI. This CDR3 is built from 14 residues. J lost 0 bases, V lost 6 bases, and 5 bases had no gene match. CDR3 in DNA: TGTGCCAGCAGGGGGGGGACTGCCTCCTACGAGCAGTACTTC. Protein: CASRGGTASYEQYF.

This clone was seen only a few times. The chain combines TRBV7-9 with TRBJ1-2; 11 nucleotides match TRBD1. The trim removed 5 bases at V and 7 bases at J, leaving 9 bases unmatched. The CDR3 consists of 15 residues. Germline-derived CDR1 and CDR2 are SEHNR and FQNEAQ (reference sequence). CDR3 protein: CASSLGTGGLGGYTF. The CDR3 nucleotides are TGTGCCAGCAGCCTCGGGACAGGGGGGCTGGGTGGCTACACCTTC.